The rows below give T cell receptor beta chains drawn from one sample of a study of blood T cell repertoires in COVID-19. Assay used: immunoSEQ multiplex PCR; TCRdb lists only in-frame clones, some missing. The table records some 260,000 clones, 70% to 90% of them present only once. Sequencing used peripheral blood. The source of these receptors is a woman aged 30 to 39 with acute or convalescent COVID-19. The CDR3 runs from the conserved cysteine through the conserved F or W. D genes are given only for firm matches. Clone size is given for some rows only: seen once, a few or many times, or a class if the clone is expanded.

>-|TRBJ2-3|TRBV3-1/TRBV3-2|-
CASSQTSWAGRDTQYF
TGTGCCAGCAGCCAAACCTCCTGGGCCGGCAGAGATACGCAGTATTTT
>TRBD2|TRBJ2-1|TRBV24-1|-
CATSDRRGSGSSYNEQFF
TGTGCCACCAGTGACCGCCGTGGTAGCGGGAGCTCCTACAATGAGCAGTTCTTC
>-|TRBJ2-7|TRBV18|-
CASSHDRLELGYF
TGTGCCAGCTCACACGACAGGCTAGAGTTGGGGTACTTC
>-|TRBJ2-1|TRBV19|-
CASGRGGSYNEQFF
TGTGCCAGTGGGAGGGGGGGCTCCTACAATGAGCAGTTCTTC
>TRBD1|TRBJ1-6|TRBV5-6|-
CASSNRDRGRSPLHF
TGTGCCAGCAGCAACCGGGACAGGGGGCGATCACCCCTCCACTTT
>TRBD2|TRBJ2-2|TRBV10-3|-
CAIRLAGQNTGELFF
TGTGCCATCAGACTAGCGGGGCAGAACACCGGGGAGCTGTTTTTT
>-|TRBJ2-7|TRBV18|-
CASSPNGGRIYEQYF
TGTGCCAGCTCACCAAATGGAGGACGGATCTACGAGCAGTACTTC
>TRBD2|TRBJ2-5|TRBV3-1/TRBV3-2|once
CASSQVLAGKETQYF
TGTGCCAGCAGCCAAGTTCTAGCGGGGAAAGAGACCCAGTACTTC
>-|TRBJ1-2|TRBV6-2/TRBV6-3|-
CASSRLGVYGYTF
TGTGCCAGCAGCCGATTGGGAGTCTATGGCTACACCTTC
>TRBD2|TRBJ2-7|TRBV3-1/TRBV3-2|-
CASSQDTTSGKEYEQYF
TGTGCCAGCAGCCAAGACACGACTAGCGGGAAAGAATACGAGCAGTACTTC
>-|TRBJ1-4|TRBV27|-
CASSLVSPLRQSPHQLFF
TGTGCCAGCAGTTTAGTAAGCCCCCTTCGACAGTCTCCCCACCAACTGTTTTTT
>-|TRBJ2-7|TRBV7-9|-
CASSLGQGGVTYEQYF
TGTGCCAGCAGCTTAGGCCAAGGGGGGGTAACCTACGAGCAGTACTTC
>TRBD2|TRBJ2-1|TRBV4-2|few
CASSQEGTSGTGGQFF
TGTGCCAGCAGCCAAGAAGGGACTAGCGGGACGGGGGGGCAGTTCTTC
>-|TRBJ2-5|TRBV13|-
CASSLDSRTRAGETQYF
TGTGCCAGCAGCTTAGATTCTCGGACGAGGGCGGGAGAGACCCAGTACTTC
>-|TRBJ2-1|TRBV7-2|-
CASSLSVEQFF
TGTGCCAGCAGCTTGAGCGTTGAGCAGTTCTTC